This T cell receptor (beta chain) was retrieved from a study of sequential checkpoint blockade in melanoma. On the study more broadly: Patients were randomized 1:1 to nivolumab-then-ipilimumab or ipilimumab-then-nivolumab first-line. Each arm's sequence ended with maintenance nivolumab.

Some clones are missing from TCRdb's copy, which holds only in-frame ones; the method was immunoSEQ multiplex PCR. The sample has about 22,000 clones; 75% to 90% are singletons. Looked up from germline, CDR1 is SGHTA and CDR2 is FQGNSA. CDR3 size: 14 residues. V was pared by 2 bases and J by 6 bases, with 10 bases between. Specified treatment: randomized to nivolumab then ipilimumab (arm A) or the reverse (arm B). DNA-damaging chemotherapy had not been given to any patient beforehand. PBMC sorting kept live CD3+CD8+ cells without CD19 or CD56. This clone was found once. The chain joins TRBV7-2 to TRBJ2-2, with D unresolved. This clonotype was obtained from a human donor with melanoma. The sequenced sample was CD8+ T cells sorted from blood (inferred from file names), obtained from a patient given nivolumab and ipilimumab in sequence. This CDR3 is CASSLRTQAGELFF. Written as DNA, the CDR3 is TGTGCCAGCAGCTTACGTACGCAGGCCGGGGAGCTGTTTTTT.